This T cell receptor beta chain was profiled in a study of shared clonotypes between healthy human individuals. Study as a whole: Donor ages ranged 18 to 49 years: two women, a few men.

Positively selected for CCR7, the CD45RO-negative cells used as naive CD8 cells excluded terminally differentiated effector memory CD45RA+ cells. Per the germline V gene, CDR1 is MNHNS and CDR2 is SASEGT. Deletions cut 3 bases from V and 4 bases from J, with 12 bases between. The CDR3 sequence is 14 residues long. The repertoire was sequenced with immunoSEQ multiplex PCR; TCRdb's copy has only in-frame clones and lacks some. The table has some 2 million clones, about 95% seen once. This clonotype was sampled from a man aged 18-30 years in good health. The J gene is TRBJ1-2, the V gene TRBV6-1; TRBD1 is a possible D gene (5 bases). Sequencing used naive CD8+ T cells sorted from blood. CDR3 in DNA: TGTGCCAGCAGTGATCTGGGGGGGGGCTATGGCTACACCTTC. Residues: CASSDLGGGYGYTF.